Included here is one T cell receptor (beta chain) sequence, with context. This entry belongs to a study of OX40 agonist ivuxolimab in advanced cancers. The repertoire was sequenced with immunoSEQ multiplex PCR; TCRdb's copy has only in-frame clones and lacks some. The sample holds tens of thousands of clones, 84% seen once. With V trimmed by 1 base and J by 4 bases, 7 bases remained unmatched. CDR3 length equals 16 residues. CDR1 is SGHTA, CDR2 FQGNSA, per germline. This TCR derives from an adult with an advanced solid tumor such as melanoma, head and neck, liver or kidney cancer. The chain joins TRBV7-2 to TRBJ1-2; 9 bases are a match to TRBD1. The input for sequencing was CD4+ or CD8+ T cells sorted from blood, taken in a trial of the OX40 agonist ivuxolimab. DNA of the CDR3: TGTGCCAGCAGCTTAGTGCGGGACAGGGTTAGCTATGGCTACACCTTC. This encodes CASSLVRDRVSYGYTF.